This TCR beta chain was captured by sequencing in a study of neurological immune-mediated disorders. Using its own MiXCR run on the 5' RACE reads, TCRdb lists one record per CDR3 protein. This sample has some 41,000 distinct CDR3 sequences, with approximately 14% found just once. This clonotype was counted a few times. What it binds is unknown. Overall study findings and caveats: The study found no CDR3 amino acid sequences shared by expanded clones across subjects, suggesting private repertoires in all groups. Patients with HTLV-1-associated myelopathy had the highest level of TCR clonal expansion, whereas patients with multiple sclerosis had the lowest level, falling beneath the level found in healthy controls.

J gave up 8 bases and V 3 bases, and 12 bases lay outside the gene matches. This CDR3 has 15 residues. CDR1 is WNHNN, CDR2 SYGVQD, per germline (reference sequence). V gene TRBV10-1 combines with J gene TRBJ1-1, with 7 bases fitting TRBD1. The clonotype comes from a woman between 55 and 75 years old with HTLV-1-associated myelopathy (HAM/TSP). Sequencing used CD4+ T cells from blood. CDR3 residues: CASSDPRTGDREAFF. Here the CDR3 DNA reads TGCGCCAGCAGTGACCCCCGGACAGGAGATAGGGAAGCTTTCTTT.